This TCR beta chain emerged from a study of shared clonotypes between healthy human individuals. Study-wide results and caveats: Across subsets, estimated richness was generally greater for naive than for memory populations.

Nashville, Tennessee was home to all donors, who were Caucasian adults. This table comes from immunoSEQ multiplex PCR, and its TCRdb copy is limited to in-frame clones, with some not included. The profile shows roughly 1 million clones, around 76% of them singletons. As concerns this clone: Its antigen remains unidentified.

V was clipped by 0 bases and J by 7 bases, with 10 bases between them. CDR1 and CDR2 (germline): MNHNY, SVGAGI (reference sequence). The CDR3 is 15 residues long. The source of this sequence is a man younger than 30 in good health. Material: memory CD4+ T cells sorted from blood. As for subset: CD45RA-negative fraction. The chain combines TRBV6-6 with TRBJ1-6; no clear D gene. Written as DNA, the CDR3 is TGTGCCAGCAGTTACTCGGGAAGTGCAAATTCACCCCTCCACTTT. It is translated as CASSYSGSANSPLHF.